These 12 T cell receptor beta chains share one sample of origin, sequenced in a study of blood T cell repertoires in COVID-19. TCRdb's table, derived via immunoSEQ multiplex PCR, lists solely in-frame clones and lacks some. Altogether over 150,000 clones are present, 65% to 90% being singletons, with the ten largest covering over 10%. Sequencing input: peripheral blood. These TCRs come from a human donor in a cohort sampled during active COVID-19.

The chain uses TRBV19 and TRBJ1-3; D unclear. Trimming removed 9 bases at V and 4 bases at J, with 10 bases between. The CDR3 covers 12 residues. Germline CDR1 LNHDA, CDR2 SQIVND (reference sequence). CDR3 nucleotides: TGTGCCAGCACAGATTCCGGAAACACCATATATTTT. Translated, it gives CASTDSGNTIYF.

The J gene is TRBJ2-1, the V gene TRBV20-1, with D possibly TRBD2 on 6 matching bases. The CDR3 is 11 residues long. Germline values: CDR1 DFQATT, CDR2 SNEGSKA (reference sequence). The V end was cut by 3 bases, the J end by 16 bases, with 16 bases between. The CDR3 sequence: CSARDYPREFF. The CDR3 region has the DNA TGCAGTGCTAGGGACTACCCGAGAGAATTCTTC.

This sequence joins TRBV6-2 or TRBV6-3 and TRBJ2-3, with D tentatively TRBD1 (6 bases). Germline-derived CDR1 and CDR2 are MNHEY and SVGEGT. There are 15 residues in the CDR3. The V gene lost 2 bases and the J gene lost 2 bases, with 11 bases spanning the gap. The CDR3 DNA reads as TGTGCCAGCAGTTACGGGGGCCCTGCCACAGATACGCAGTATTTT. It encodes CASSYGGPATDTQYF.

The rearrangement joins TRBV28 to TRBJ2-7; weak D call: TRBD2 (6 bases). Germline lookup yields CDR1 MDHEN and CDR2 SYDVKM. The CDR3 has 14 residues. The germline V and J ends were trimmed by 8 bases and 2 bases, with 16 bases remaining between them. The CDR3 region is CASHGTLQAYEQYF. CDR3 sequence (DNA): TGTGCCAGCCACGGGACTCTGCAGGCCTACGAGCAGTACTTC.

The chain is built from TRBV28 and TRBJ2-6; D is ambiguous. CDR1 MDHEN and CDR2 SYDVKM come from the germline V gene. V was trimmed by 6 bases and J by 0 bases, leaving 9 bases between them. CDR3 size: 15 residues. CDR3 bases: TGTGCCAGCAGCCCCAGGTACTCTGGGGCCAACGTCCTGACTTTC. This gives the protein CASSPRYSGANVLTF.

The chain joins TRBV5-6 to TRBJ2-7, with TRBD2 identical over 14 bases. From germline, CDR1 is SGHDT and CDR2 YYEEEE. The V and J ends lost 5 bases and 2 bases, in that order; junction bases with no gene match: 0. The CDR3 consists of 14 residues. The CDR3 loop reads CASRTSGRAYEQYF. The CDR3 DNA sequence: TGTGCCAGCAGGACTAGCGGGAGGGCCTACGAGCAGTACTTC.

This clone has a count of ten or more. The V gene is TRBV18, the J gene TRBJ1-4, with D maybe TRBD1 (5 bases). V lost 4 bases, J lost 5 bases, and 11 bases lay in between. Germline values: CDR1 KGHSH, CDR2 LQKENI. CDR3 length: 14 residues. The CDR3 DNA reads TGTGCCAGCTCACATCGGGGGTCCAATGAAAAACTGTTTTTT. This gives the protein CASSHRGSNEKLFF.

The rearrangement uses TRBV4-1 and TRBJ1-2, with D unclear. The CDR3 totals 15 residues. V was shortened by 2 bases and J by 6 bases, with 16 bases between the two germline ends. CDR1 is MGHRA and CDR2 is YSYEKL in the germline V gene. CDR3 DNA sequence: TGCGCCAGCAGCCAATTAGTCGCCTCGCGAAATGGCTACACCTTC. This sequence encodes CASSQLVASRNGYTF.

The CDR3 loop reads CASSLYPPGTDTQYF. The CDR3 region has the DNA TGCGCCAGCAGCTTGTATCCGCCAGGGACAGATACGCAGTATTTT. V usage is TRBV5-1 and J usage is TRBJ2-3; a weak D match, TRBD1 (5 bases). CDR1 is SGHRS and CDR2 is YFSETQ in the germline V gene. V lost 1 base, J lost 3 bases, and 12 bases lay in between. The CDR3 consists of 15 residues.

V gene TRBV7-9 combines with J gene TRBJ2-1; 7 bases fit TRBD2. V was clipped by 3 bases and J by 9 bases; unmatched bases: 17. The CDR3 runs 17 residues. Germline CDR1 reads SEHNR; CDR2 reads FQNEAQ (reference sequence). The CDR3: CASSFVRHGGSEGEQFF. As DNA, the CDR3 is TGTGCCAGCAGCTTTGTGCGTCATGGCGGGAGCGAGGGTGAGCAGTTCTTC.

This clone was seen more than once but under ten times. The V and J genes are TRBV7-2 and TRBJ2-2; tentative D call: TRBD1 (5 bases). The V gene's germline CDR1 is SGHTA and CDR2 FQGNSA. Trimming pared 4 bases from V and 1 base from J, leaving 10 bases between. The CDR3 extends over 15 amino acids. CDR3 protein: CASSSPTVNTGELFF. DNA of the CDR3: TGTGCCAGCAGCTCCCCGACAGTGAACACCGGGGAGCTGTTTTTT. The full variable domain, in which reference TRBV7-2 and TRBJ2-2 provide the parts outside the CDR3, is GAGVSQSPSNKVTEKGKDVELRCDPISGHTALYWYRQSLGQGLEFLIYFQGNSAPDKSGLPSDRFSAERTGGSVSTLTIQRTQQEDSAVYLCASSSPTVNTGELFFGEGSRLTVL.

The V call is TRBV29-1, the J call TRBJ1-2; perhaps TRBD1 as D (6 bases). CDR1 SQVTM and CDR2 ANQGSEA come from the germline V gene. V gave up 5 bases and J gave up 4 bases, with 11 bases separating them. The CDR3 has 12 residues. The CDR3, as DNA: TGCAGCGTTCCGGACAGTCCCTATGGCTACACCTTC. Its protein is CSVPDSPYGYTF. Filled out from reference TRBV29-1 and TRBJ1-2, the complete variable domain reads SAVISQKPSRDICQRGTSLTIQCQVDSQVTMMFWYRQQPGQSLTLIATANQGSEATYESGFVIDKFPISRPNLTFSTLTVSNMSPEDSSIYLCSVPDSPYGYTFGSGTRLTVV.